The clone carrying this T cell receptor (beta chain) was seen a single time. Its antigen is not identified. Additional DNA sequences in this sample encode the identical CDR3. The source of the sample is a study of T cell responses to AZD1222 COVID-19 vaccine. Regarding the study as a whole: All repertoire sampling was performed exclusively after the peak T cell response.

This table comes from immunoSEQ multiplex PCR, and its TCRdb copy is limited to in-frame clones, with some not included. The table includes approximately 150,000 clones, under 95% detected once. The sequencing used peripheral blood, collected 28 days after the second AZD1222 dose. This clonotype was obtained from an adult who received the AZD1222 COVID-19 vaccine.

In nucleotides, the CDR3 is TGTGCCAGCAGCCCCTGGGGGAACTATGGCTACACCTTC. This sequence encodes CASSPWGNYGYTF. The chain employs TRBV3-1 (or the pseudogene TRBV3-2) and TRBJ1-2, with D possibly TRBD1 on 5 matching bases. The length of the CDR3 is 13 residues. CDR1 is LGHDT and CDR2 is YNNKEL in the germline V gene (reference sequence). V lost 4 bases and J 2 bases, leaving 8 bases between the germline ends.